This T cell receptor (beta chain) comes out of a study of shared clonotypes between healthy human individuals. Generated by immunoSEQ multiplex PCR, the TCRdb table keeps only in-frame clones and is missing some. The top ten hold around 12% of the sample, which has about 560,000 clones, around 76% seen once. Germline V gene sequence: CDR1 SGHDT, CDR2 YYEEEE. This CDR3 comprises 12 residues. V was trimmed by 4 bases and J by 7 bases, leaving 9 bases between them. Sequencing input: PBMCs. This chain joins TRBV5-6 and TRBJ2-1; TRBD1 might be the D (6 bases). This clonotype originated in a woman aged 40 to 49 in good health. Some clones in this sample may be carry-over from other donors' samples. The CDR3 reads CASSTQGNEQFF. The CDR3 nucleotides read TGTGCCAGCAGCACCCAGGGGAATGAGCAGTTCTTC.